This TCR beta chain emerged from a study of T-cell memory formation after mild COVID-19. Notes on the study in general: The authors left the SARS-CoV-2 specificity of second-wave clones peaking on day 37 unconfirmed. Mainly in CM and EM were contracting CD4+ clones; CD8+ were in EMRA.

This clonotype was counted between two and nine times. The antigen remains undetermined. Trimming cost V 6 bases and J 5 bases; bases outside gene matches: 11. From germline, CDR1 is MGHRA and CDR2 YSYEKL. There are 15 residues in the CDR3. Barcoded TCR alpha and TCR beta cDNA libraries with UMIs came from 5'RACE using constant-segment primers. TCRdb independently ran MiXCR on the 5' RACE reads; one entry per CDR3 protein. There are about 200,000 distinct CDR3 sequences in the sample; over 9.5% occur only once, and 3.5% lies in the top ten. The rearrangement links TRBV4-1 to TRBJ1-1; 8 bases fit TRBD1. Input material: PBMCs or a T cell subset sorted from them (not recorded which). This TCR was recovered from a man between 18 and 29 years old who had mild COVID-19 (a few samples of this study predate the infection). Cell type and time point are not known. CDR3 nucleotide sequence: TGCGCCAGCAGAAACGGACAGGGTAGATGGACTGAAGCTTTCTTT. This translates into CASRNGQGRWTEAFF.